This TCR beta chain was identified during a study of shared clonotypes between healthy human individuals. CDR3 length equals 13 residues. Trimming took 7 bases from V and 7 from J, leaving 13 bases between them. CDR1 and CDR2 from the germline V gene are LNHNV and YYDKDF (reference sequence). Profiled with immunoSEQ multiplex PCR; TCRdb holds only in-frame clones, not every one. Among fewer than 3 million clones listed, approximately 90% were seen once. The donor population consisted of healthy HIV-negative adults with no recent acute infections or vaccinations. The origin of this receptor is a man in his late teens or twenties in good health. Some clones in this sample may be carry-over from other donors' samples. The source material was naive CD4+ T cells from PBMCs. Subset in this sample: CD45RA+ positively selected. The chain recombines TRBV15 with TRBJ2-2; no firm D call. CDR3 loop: CATTYSLVGELFF. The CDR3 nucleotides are TGTGCCACCACCTACTCTTTGGTCGGGGAGCTGTTTTTT. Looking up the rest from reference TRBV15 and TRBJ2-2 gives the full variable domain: DAMVIQNPRYQVTQFGKPVTLSCSQTLNHNVMYWYQQKSSQAPKLLFHYYDKDFNNEADTPDNFQSRRPNTSFCFLDIRSPGLGDTAMYLCATTYSLVGELFFGEGSRLTVL.